Below, one T cell receptor beta chain is given with its context. The target antigen is unknown. This sample is drawn from a study of T cell repertoires in cytomegalovirus infection. Study summary: Public TCR beta signature analysis indicated the presence of both CMV infection and matching HLA type.

The CDR3 length is 15 residues. Germline CDR1 reads SGHNT; CDR2 reads YENEEA. V was pared by 5 bases and J by 8 bases, with 8 bases of the junction left unmatched. Study-level points and caveats: It was HLA-C-restricted CMV-specific TCR beta clonotypes that dominated the response ex vivo. Cumulative frequency of public TCR beta families picked out carriers of CMV plus the relevant HLA.

TCRdb passed the reads through MiXCR, listing each CDR3 protein once. The sample holds approximately 500,000 distinct CDR3 sequences, around a third seen once. Sequencing used cultured PBMCs, obtained from culture after CMV antigen stimulation. The TCR sequence derives from a human donor in good health (CMV status not recorded). Some clones in this sample may be carry-over from other donors' samples. The J gene is TRBJ2-1, the V gene TRBV11-3; 11 nucleotides line up with TRBD2. CDR3 sequence reads: CASSPPGLAEHEQFF. CDR3 nucleotides: TGTGCCAGCAGCCCGCCGGGACTAGCGGAGCATGAGCAGTTCTTC. Filled out from reference TRBV11-3 and TRBJ2-1, the complete variable domain reads EAGVVQSPRYKIIEKKQPVAFWCNPISGHNTLYWYLQNLGQGPELLIRYENEEAVDDSQLPKDRFSAERLKGVDSTLKIQPAELGDSAVYLCASSPPGLAEHEQFFGPGTRLTVL.